The 6 T cell receptor beta chains below come from one sample, sequenced in a study of shared clonotypes between healthy human individuals (TCRdb year 2020). Library method: the immunoSEQ multiplex PCR assay. The table comes from immuneACCESS by way of TCRdb, which keeps in-frame sequences with V and J called. Part of the clones is missing from these tables; in studies checked, under half for an unresolved V gene and the rest for unknown reasons. The sample has millions of clones on record, roughly nine tenths of them singletons. The ten largest clones add up to about 0.13% of the sample. Sequencing was carried out using naive CD4+ T cells sorted from blood. Sample cell subset or site, as interpreted from the label and publication: CD45RA+ positively selected. Receptors were obtained from a man between 18 and 29 years old in good health.

The rearrangement links TRBV7-2 to TRBJ2-7; D might be TRBD1 (5 bases). The CDR3 contains 15 residues. The V gene's germline CDR1 is SGHTA and CDR2 FQGNSA. The V and J ends lost 6 bases and 7 bases respectively, with 22 bases between them. The CDR3 sequence: CASSQGQTAQGEQYF. For the CDR3, the DNA is TGTGCCAGCAGTCAAGGCCAAACAGCCCAGGGAGAGCAGTACTTC.

The chain links TRBV18 to TRBJ1-1; the D gene is possibly TRBD1 (6 bases). Germline V CDR1 and CDR2: KGHSH, LQKENI. V lost 0 bases and J lost 1, with 12 bases in between. This CDR3 has 16 amino acids. The CDR3 nucleotides are TGTGCCAGCTCACCACCGGACGACAGGCGGAACACTGAAGCTTTCTTT. Protein sequence: CASSPPDDRRNTEAFF. The whole variable domain, remainder taken from reference TRBV18 and TRBJ1-1, is NAGVMQNPRHLVRRRGQEARLRCSPMKGHSHVYWYRQLPEEGLKFMVYLQKENIIDESGMPKERFSAEFPKEGPSILRIQQVVRGDSAAYFCASSPPDDRRNTEAFFGQGTRLTVV.

The V gene is TRBV11-3, the J gene TRBJ2-5; D may be TRBD1 (6 bases). Germline V lookup: CDR1 SGHNT, CDR2 YENEEA. The CDR3 is 15 residues long. V lost 4 bases, J lost 1 base, and 13 bases lay in between. DNA for the CDR3: TGTGCCAGCAGCTCAGGGGAAAGGGCCCAAGAGACCCAGTACTTC. This encodes CASSSGERAQETQYF.

This clone occurred once. The rearrangement joins TRBV18 to TRBJ1-1; no firm D call. V shed 3 bases and J shed 1 base, with 9 bases lying between them. The CDR3 is 14 amino acids. Germline V gives CDR1 KGHSH, CDR2 LQKENI. In nucleotides, the CDR3 is TGTGCCAGCTCACCTAGTAGCCAGAACACTGAAGCTTTCTTT. Amino acid sequence: CASSPSSQNTEAFF.

The rearrangement links TRBV6-1 to TRBJ1-6; weak D call: TRBD1 (6 bases). The CDR3 covers 13 residues. Between the trimmed V and J ends, which lost 7 bases and 8 bases, there was a span of 12 bases. Germline V gives CDR1 MNHNS, CDR2 SASEGT. CDR3 bases: TGTGCCAGCACCTGGGGGCTGGATTCACCCCTCCACTTT. This codes for CASTWGLDSPLHF.

The chain links TRBV28 to TRBJ1-4; D uncertain. The CDR3 sequence is 14 residues long. V dropped 5 bases and J dropped 8 bases, with 15 bases sitting between them. Germline CDR1 and CDR2: MDHEN and SYDVKM. The CDR3 DNA reads as TGTGCCAGCAGTAACCGGGCGTTTATCGAAAAACTGTTTTTT. Amino acids: CASSNRAFIEKLFF.